The T cell receptor beta chain under discussion was sequenced for a study of T cell responses to AZD1222 COVID-19 vaccine. Analysis merged second doses at about 4 or about 12 weeks. Measured with immunoSEQ multiplex PCR; TCRdb has only the in-frame clones, and not every one. There are some 160,000 clones in the sample; under 95% occur only once, and around 1.8% lies in the top ten. Per germline, CDR1 LNHDA and CDR2 SQIVND (reference sequence). V was trimmed by 2 bases and J by 7 bases, leaving 5 bases between them. The CDR3 loop spans 11 amino acids. Sequences were derived from peripheral blood, sampled 28 days after the second AZD1222 dose. This sequence was found in an adult who received the AZD1222 COVID-19 vaccine. This rearrangement joins TRBV19 to TRBJ2-5; TRBD1 might be the D (5 bases). The CDR3 here is CASSIRGTQYF. The DNA of the CDR3 is TGTGCCAGTAGTATAAGGGGGACCCAGTACTTC.